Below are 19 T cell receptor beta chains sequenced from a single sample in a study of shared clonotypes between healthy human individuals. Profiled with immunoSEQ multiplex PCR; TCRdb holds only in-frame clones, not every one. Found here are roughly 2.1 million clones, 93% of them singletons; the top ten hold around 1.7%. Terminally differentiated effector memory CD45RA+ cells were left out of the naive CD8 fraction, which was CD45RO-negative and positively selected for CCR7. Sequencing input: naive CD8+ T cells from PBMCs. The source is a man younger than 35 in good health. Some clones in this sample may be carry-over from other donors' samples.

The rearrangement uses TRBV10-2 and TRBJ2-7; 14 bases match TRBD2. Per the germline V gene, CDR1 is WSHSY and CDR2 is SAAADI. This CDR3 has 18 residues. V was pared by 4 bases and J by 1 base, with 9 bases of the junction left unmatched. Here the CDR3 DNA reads TGCGCCAGCAGTGTCGGGACTAGCGGGAGTGCTAGGTCCTACGAGCAGTACTTC. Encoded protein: CASSVGTSGSARSYEQYF.

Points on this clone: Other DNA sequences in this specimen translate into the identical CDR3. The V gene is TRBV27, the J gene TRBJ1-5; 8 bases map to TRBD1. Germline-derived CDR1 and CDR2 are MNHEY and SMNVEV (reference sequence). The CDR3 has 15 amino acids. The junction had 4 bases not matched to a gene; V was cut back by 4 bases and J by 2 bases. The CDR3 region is CASSSPGQGNQPQHF. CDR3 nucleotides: TGTGCCAGCAGTTCCCCGGGACAGGGCAATCAGCCCCAGCATTTT.

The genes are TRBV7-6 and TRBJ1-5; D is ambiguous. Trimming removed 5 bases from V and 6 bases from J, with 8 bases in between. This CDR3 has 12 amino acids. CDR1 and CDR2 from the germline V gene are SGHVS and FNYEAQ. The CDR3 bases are TGTGCCAGCAGCCGACAAGGTCAGCCCCAGCATTTT. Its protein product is CASSRQGQPQHF.

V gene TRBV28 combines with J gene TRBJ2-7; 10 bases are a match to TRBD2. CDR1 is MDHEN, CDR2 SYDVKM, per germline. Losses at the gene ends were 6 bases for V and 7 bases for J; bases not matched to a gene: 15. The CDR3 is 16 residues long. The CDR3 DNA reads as TGTGCCAGCAGCAAATTACTAGCGGGAAATTTGGGTGAGCAGTACTTC. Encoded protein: CASSKLLAGNLGEQYF. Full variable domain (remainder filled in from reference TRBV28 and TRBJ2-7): DVKVTQSSRYLVKRTGEKVFLECVQDMDHENMFWYRQDPGLGLRLIYFSYDVKMKEKGDIPEGYSVSREKKERFSLILESASTNQTSMYLCASSKLLAGNLGEQYFGPGTRLTVT.

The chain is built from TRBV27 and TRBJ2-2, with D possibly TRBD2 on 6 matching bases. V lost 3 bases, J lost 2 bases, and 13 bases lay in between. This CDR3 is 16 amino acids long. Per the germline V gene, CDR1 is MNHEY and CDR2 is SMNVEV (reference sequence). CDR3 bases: TGTGCCAGCAGTTTTTCCGGGACTTTTAACACCGGGGAGCTGTTTTTT. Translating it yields CASSFSGTFNTGELFF.

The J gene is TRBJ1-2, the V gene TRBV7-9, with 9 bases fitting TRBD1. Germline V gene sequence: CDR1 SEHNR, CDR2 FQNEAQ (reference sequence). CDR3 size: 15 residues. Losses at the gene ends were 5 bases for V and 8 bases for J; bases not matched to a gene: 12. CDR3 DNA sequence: TGTGCCAGCAGCATACTCGTGACAGGGGGGAACGGCTACACCTTC. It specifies CASSILVTGGNGYTF.

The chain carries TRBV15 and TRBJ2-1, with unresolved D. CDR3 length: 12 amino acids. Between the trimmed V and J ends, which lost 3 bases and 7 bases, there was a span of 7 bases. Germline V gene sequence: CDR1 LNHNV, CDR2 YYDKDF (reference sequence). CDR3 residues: CATSRDENEQFF. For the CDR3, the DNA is TGTGCCACCAGCAGGGACGAAAATGAGCAGTTCTTC.

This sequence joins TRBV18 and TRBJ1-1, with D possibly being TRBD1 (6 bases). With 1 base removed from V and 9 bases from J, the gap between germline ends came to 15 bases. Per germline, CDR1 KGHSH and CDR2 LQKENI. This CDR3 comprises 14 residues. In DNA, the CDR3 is TGTGCCAGCTCACCACTGGAAGGACAGAACCAAGCTTTCTTT. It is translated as CASSPLEGQNQAFF.

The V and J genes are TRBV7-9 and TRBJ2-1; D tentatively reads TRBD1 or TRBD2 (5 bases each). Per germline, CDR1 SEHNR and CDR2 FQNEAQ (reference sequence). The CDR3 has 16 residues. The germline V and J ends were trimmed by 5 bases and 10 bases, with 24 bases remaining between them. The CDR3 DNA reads TGTGCCAGCAGCACTCGAGGGGCGGAGCCTAATCCGGAGCAGTTCTTC. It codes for CASSTRGAEPNPEQFF.

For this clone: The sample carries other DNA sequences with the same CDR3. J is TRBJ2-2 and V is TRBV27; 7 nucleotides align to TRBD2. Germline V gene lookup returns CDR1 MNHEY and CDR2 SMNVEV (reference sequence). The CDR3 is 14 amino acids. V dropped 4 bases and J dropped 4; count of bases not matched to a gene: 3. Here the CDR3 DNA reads TGTGCCAGCAGTTCTCCGGGAGGCACCGGGGAGCTGTTTTTT. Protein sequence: CASSSPGGTGELFF.

The CDR3: CASSQGRGQTHEQYF. CDR3 sequence (DNA): TGCGCCAGCAGCCAAGGGAGAGGACAGACCCACGAGCAGTACTTC. This chain links TRBV4-3 with TRBJ2-7, with TRBD1 as a possible D gene (6 bases). The CDR3 has 15 amino acids. Per the germline V gene, CDR1 is LGHNA and CDR2 is YSLEER. Between the trimmed V and J ends, which lost 1 base and 5 bases, there was a span of 15 bases.

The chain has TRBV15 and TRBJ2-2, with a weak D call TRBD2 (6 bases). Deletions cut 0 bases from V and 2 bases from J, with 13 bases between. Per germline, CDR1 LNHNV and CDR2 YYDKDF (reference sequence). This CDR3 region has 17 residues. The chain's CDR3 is CATSREVGRRNTGELFF. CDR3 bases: TGTGCCACCAGCAGAGAAGTCGGGAGACGTAACACCGGGGAGCTGTTTTTT. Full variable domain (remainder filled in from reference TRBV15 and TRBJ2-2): DAMVIQNPRYQVTQFGKPVTLSCSQTLNHNVMYWYQQKSSQAPKLLFHYYDKDFNNEADTPDNFQSRRPNTSFCFLDIRSPGLGDTAMYLCATSREVGRRNTGELFFGEGSRLTVL.

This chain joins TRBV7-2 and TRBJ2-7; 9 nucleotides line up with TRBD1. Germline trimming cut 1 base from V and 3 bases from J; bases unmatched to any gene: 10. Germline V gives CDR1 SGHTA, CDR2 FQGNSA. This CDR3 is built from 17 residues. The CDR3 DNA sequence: TGTGCCAGCAGCTTAGATCTGACGACAGGGGGTCTCTACGAGCAGTACTTC. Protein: CASSLDLTTGGLYEQYF.

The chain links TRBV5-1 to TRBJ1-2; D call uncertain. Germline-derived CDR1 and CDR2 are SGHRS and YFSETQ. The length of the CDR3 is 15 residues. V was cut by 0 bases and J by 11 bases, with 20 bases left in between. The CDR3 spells CASSLVGSYAVGYTF. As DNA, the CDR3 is TGCGCCAGCAGCTTGGTGGGCAGCTACGCTGTTGGGTACACCTTC.

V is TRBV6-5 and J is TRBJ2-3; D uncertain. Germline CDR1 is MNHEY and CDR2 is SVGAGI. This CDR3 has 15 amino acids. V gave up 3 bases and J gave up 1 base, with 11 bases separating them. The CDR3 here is CASSYSTDGTDTQYF. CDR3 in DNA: TGTGCCAGCAGTTATTCAACAGACGGCACAGATACGCAGTATTTT.

The DNA of the CDR3 is TGTGCCAGCAGCCGTACCCCCGGGACTAGCGGGAGGAGCTCCTACGAGCAGTACTTC. This gives the protein CASSRTPGTSGRSSYEQYF. V usage is TRBV5-4 and J usage is TRBJ2-7; 15 bases fit TRBD2. V lost 4 bases and J lost 0; bases outside the gene matches: 11. The CDR3 sequence is 19 residues long. Germline CDR1 reads SGHNT; CDR2 reads YYREEE (reference sequence).

CDR3 protein: CASSAPTGGEFVYGYTF. DNA of the CDR3: TGTGCCAGCAGCGCCCCGACAGGGGGCGAGTTTGTCTATGGCTACACCTTC. The chain employs TRBV9 and TRBJ1-2, with 10 bases aligning to TRBD1. J was trimmed by 4 bases and V by 3 bases; bases with no gene match: 12. This CDR3 has 17 amino acids. From germline, CDR1 is SGDLS and CDR2 YYNGEE.

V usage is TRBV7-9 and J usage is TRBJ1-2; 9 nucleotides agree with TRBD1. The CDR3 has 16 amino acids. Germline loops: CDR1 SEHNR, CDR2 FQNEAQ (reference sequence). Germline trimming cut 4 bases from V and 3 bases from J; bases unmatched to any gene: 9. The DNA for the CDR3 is TGTGCCAGCAGCTCCAGGGACAGGGAAGGGGACTATGGCTACACCTTC. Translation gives CASSSRDREGDYGYTF. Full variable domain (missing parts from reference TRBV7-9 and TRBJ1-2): DTGVSQNPRHKITKRGQNVTFRCDPISEHNRLYWYRQTLGQGPEFLTYFQNEAQLEKSRLLSDRFSAERPKGSFSTLEIQRTEQGDSAMYLCASSSRDREGDYGYTFGSGTRLTVV.

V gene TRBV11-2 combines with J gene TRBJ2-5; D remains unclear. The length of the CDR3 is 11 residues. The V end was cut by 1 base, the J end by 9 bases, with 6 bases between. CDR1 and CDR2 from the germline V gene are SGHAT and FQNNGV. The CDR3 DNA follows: TGTGCCAGCAGCTTAGTCTGGCCCCAGTACTTC. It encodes CASSLVWPQYF.